Presented here are 17 T cell receptor beta chains from one specimen sequenced in a study of blood T cell repertoires in COVID-19. The method was immunoSEQ multiplex PCR; TCRdb's version includes in-frame clones alone and lacks a portion of them. This table holds roughly 180,000 clones, roughly 80% found once. The sample taken for sequencing was PBMCs or T cells enriched from blood (not recorded which). The source of these receptors is a man between 60 and 70 years old who had been exposed to COVID-19.

The CDR3 region has the DNA TGTGCCAGCAGTCCTAGCGGGATTATGGATACGCAGTATTTT. Translating it yields CASSPSGIMDTQYF. This chain links TRBV5-6 with TRBJ2-3, with 9 bases identical to TRBD2. This CDR3 region has 14 residues. The germline V gene has CDR1 SGHDT and CDR2 YYEEEE. The V gene end was trimmed by 5 bases and the J gene end by 6 bases; junction bases not matched to a gene: 7.

This chain connects TRBV7-2 to TRBJ2-1; TRBD2 might be the D (5 bases). Germline assignment: CDR1 SGHTA and CDR2 FQGNSA. V dropped 1 base and J dropped 8 bases, with 9 bases sitting between them. This CDR3 region has 13 residues. CDR3 sequence (DNA): TGTGCCAGCAGCTTAGTCGCGGGCGATGAGCAGTTCTTC. It encodes CASSLVAGDEQFF.

This clone came up many times. This chain links TRBV20-1 with TRBJ2-7; 8 positions match TRBD1. This CDR3 is 11 amino acids long. V lost 5 bases to trimming and J lost 7 bases; unmatched junction nucleotides: 4. The germline V gene has CDR1 DFQATT and CDR2 SNEGSKA (reference sequence). The CDR3 loop is CSAGRGLEQYF. The CDR3 DNA follows: TGCAGTGCTGGCAGGGGGCTTGAGCAGTACTTC.

The chain links TRBV10-1 to TRBJ2-2; a weak D match, TRBD1 (5 bases). V gave up 5 bases and J gave up 1 base, with 8 bases separating them. Germline CDR1 WNHNN, CDR2 SYGVQD (reference sequence). The CDR3 has 14 residues. CDR3 protein: CASSNTGNTGELFF. The CDR3, as DNA: TGCGCCAGCAGTAATACAGGGAACACCGGGGAGCTGTTTTTT.

V usage is TRBV4-3 and J usage is TRBJ2-3, with D possibly TRBD2 on 5 matching bases. Between the trimmed V and J ends, which lost 4 bases and 1 base, there was a span of 12 bases. The CDR3 has 15 residues. Per germline, CDR1 LGHNA and CDR2 YSLEER. This CDR3 is CASSPGGSGTDTQYF. For the CDR3, the DNA is TGCGCCAGCAGCCCAGGAGGTAGCGGCACAGATACGCAGTATTTT.

In DNA, the CDR3 is TGTGCCAGCACCATAAACAGGGGTTTCGCCGAAAAACTGTTTTTT. It encodes CASTINRGFAEKLFF. The genes are TRBV28 and TRBJ1-4; TRBD1 aligns across 7 bases. CDR1 MDHEN and CDR2 SYDVKM come from the germline V gene. J lost 8 bases, V lost 7 bases, and 13 bases had no gene match. The CDR3 is 15 amino acids. The variable domain in full, completed from reference TRBV28 and TRBJ1-4, reads DVKVTQSSRYLVKRTGEKVFLECVQDMDHENMFWYRQDPGLGLRLIYFSYDVKMKEKGDIPEGYSVSREKKERFSLILESASTNQTSMYLCASTINRGFAEKLFFGSGTQLSVL.

This clone appeared a few times. The chain employs TRBV5-8 and TRBJ1-3; 8 positions agree with TRBD1. The germline V gene encodes CDR1 SGHTS and CDR2 YDEGEE. V was clipped by 0 bases and J by 4 bases; unmatched bases: 6. This CDR3 has 16 amino acids. The CDR3 is CASSLETGAYGNTIYF. CDR3 sequence (DNA): TGTGCCAGCAGCTTGGAGACAGGGGCTTACGGAAACACCATATATTTT. Based on the CDR3 plus reference TRBV5-8 and TRBJ1-3, the full variable domain is EAGVTQSPTHLIKTRGQQATLRCSPISGHTSVYWYQQALGLGLQFLLWYDEGEERNRGNFPPRFSGRQFPNYSSELNVNALELEDSALYLCASSLETGAYGNTIYFGEGSWLTVV.

This rearrangement joins TRBV11-2 to TRBJ1-2, with 7 bases aligning to TRBD1. CDR3 length: 14 residues. CDR1 is SGHAT, CDR2 FQNNGV, per germline. V was clipped by 1 base and J by 4 bases; unmatched bases: 3. CDR3 residues: CASSLGAGGYGYTF. The DNA of the CDR3 is TGTGCCAGCAGCTTAGGGGCAGGGGGCTATGGCTACACCTTC.

The chain joins TRBV11-2 to TRBJ1-2, with TRBD1 matching over 7 bases. Germline trimming cut 5 bases from V and 1 base from J; bases unmatched to any gene: 4. The V gene's germline CDR1 is SGHAT and CDR2 FQNNGV. This CDR3 spans 14 amino acids. CDR3 sequence (DNA): TGTGCCAGCAGCAGGGACAGCTATAACTATGGCTACACCTTC. This gives the protein CASSRDSYNYGYTF.

Regarding this clone: This CDR3 is also generated by other DNA sequences in the sample. The chain couples TRBV9 to TRBJ1-5, with 11 bases aligning to TRBD1. The ends lost 3 bases at V and 7 bases at J; junction bases unmatched: 3. The CDR3 has 14 amino acids. The germline CDR1 and CDR2 sequences are SGDLS and YYNGEE. The chain's CDR3 is CASSAGTGGQPQHF. CDR3 sequence (DNA): TGTGCCAGCAGCGCAGGGACAGGGGGGCAGCCCCAGCATTTT.

The chain links TRBV9 to TRBJ2-5; D is possibly TRBD1 (5 bases). This CDR3 spans 12 amino acids. Germline CDR1 and CDR2: SGDLS and YYNGEE. Trimming took off 0 bases at V and 5 bases at J, with 5 bases between the two ends. Here the CDR3 DNA reads TGTGCCAGCAGCGTAGAGGGGGAGACCCAGTACTTC. Translating it yields CASSVEGETQYF.

CDR3 in amino acids: CASSLSGGSYNEQFF. The DNA of the CDR3 is TGTGCCAGCAGCCTTAGCGGGGGCTCCTACAATGAGCAGTTCTTC. The V call is TRBV27, the J call TRBJ2-1, with 9 bases aligning to TRBD2. This CDR3 region has 15 residues. After removal of 6 bases from V and 0 bases from J, the junction contained 3 bases not matched to a gene. CDR1 and CDR2 from the germline V gene are MNHEY and SMNVEV (reference sequence).

The genes are TRBV29-1 and TRBJ1-2; D not resolved. The CDR3 has 13 amino acids. In germline, CDR1 is SQVTM, CDR2 ANQGSEA. Trimming stripped 8 bases from V and 3 bases from J, with 16 bases between. Here the CDR3 reads CSTEGGGYYGYTF. In DNA form, the CDR3 reads TGCAGCACCGAGGGTGGAGGGTACTATGGCTACACCTTC.

This rearrangement joins TRBV5-4 to TRBJ1-2; the D gene is possibly TRBD1 (5 bases). V lost 4 bases and J lost 3, with 16 bases in between. The CDR3 is made up of 15 amino acids. Germline V CDR1 and CDR2: SGHNT, YYREEE (reference sequence). The CDR3 bases are TGTGCCAGCAGCCTGGGGGGGGTTTACGACTATGGCTACACCTTC. Encoded protein: CASSLGGVYDYGYTF.

The rearrangement uses TRBV25-1 and TRBJ1-2; TRBD1 matches at 8 bases. Germline V lookup: CDR1 MGHDK, CDR2 SYGVNS. CDR3 length equals 13 residues. The V segment lost 6 bases and the J segment 8 bases; nucleotides outside the gene matches: 8. As DNA, the CDR3 is TGTGCCAGCAGGAGTCTCAGGGGGCAGGGCTACACCTTC. Amino acid sequence: CASRSLRGQGYTF.

This clone was seen a few times. The genes are TRBV29-1 and TRBJ1-5, with a possible D match to TRBD1 (5 bases). Germline V lookup: CDR1 SQVTM, CDR2 ANQGSEA. V was shortened by 4 bases and J by 4 bases, with 14 bases between the two germline ends. The CDR3 has 14 residues. CDR3 nucleotide sequence: TGCAGCGTTGCCGTTTTGCAGGGAAATCAGCCCCAGCATTTT. Translation gives CSVAVLQGNQPQHF.

This chain uses TRBV24-1 with TRBJ2-1, with 9 bases aligning to TRBD1. The CDR3 is made up of 16 amino acids. Trimming took 3 bases from V and 7 from J; bases not matched to a gene: 9. CDR1 and CDR2 (germline): KGHDR, SFDVKD. The CDR3 bases are TGTGCCACCAGTGATGAAACCGGGACAGGGTTTAATGAGCAGTTCTTC. Protein: CATSDETGTGFNEQFF.